These 28 T cell receptor beta chains were sequenced from one sample in a study of T cell changes during pregnancy in multiple sclerosis. This table comes from immunoSEQ multiplex PCR, and its TCRdb copy is limited to in-frame clones, with some not included. The table has 91,000 or so clones, roughly 92% seen once; the top ten hold approximately 2%. The sequencing here drew on peripheral blood, taken after pregnancy. The origin of the receptors is a female donor with multiple sclerosis, enrolled in a pregnancy study.

The chain joins TRBV7-2 to TRBJ1-5; 11 bases agree with TRBD1. The CDR3 sequence is 17 residues long. Trimming cost V 8 bases and J 3 bases; bases outside gene matches: 12. CDR1 SGHTA and CDR2 FQGNSA come from the germline V gene. CDR3 residues: CASGPSGTGGVNQPQHF. The CDR3 bases are TGTGCCAGCGGCCCCTCCGGGACAGGGGGTGTCAATCAGCCCCAGCATTTT.

CDR3 coding DNA: TGTGCCAGCAGCCAAGTCGACACGGGATCGACTGAAGCTTTCTTT. This translates into CASSQVDTGSTEAFF. This rearrangement joins TRBV4-2 to TRBJ1-1; D remains unclear. The CDR3 is made up of 15 amino acids. The germline V gene encodes CDR1 LGHNA and CDR2 YNFKEQ. The V end lost 1 base, the J end lost 5 bases, and 14 bases lay between the germline ends.

The V gene is TRBV27, the J gene TRBJ1-2, with D uncertain. From germline, CDR1 is MNHEY and CDR2 SMNVEV (reference sequence). Between the trimmed V and J ends, which lost 5 bases and 6 bases, there was a span of 13 bases. The CDR3 contains 13 residues. CDR3 protein: CASSTDPIHGYTF. In DNA, the CDR3 is TGTGCCAGCAGTACAGACCCAATTCATGGCTACACCTTC.

The rearrangement uses TRBV9 and TRBJ1-5; D may be TRBD1 (6 bases). The CDR3 is 15 residues long. CDR1 and CDR2 from the germline V gene are SGDLS and YYNGEE. The germline V and J ends were trimmed by 0 bases and 5 bases, with 12 bases remaining between them. CDR3 coding DNA: TGTGCCAGCAGCGTAGGGACAGATACCTATCAGCCCCAGCATTTT. Protein product: CASSVGTDTYQPQHF.

The genes are TRBV5-1 and TRBJ2-3; 14 bases fit TRBD2. This CDR3 region has 16 residues. V was clipped by 4 bases and J by 5 bases; unmatched bases: 6. CDR1 is SGHRS and CDR2 is YFSETQ in the germline V gene. The DNA for the CDR3 is TGCGCCAGCAGCGAGACTAGCGGGGGGGCCCAAGATACGCAGTATTTT. It codes for CASSETSGGAQDTQYF.

CDR3 residues: CASTDRGTDTQYF. The CDR3 DNA is TGTGCCAGCACGGACAGGGGGACAGATACGCAGTATTTT. This sequence joins TRBV6-6 and TRBJ2-3, with TRBD1 matching 10 bases. The CDR3 length is 13 residues. Trimming removed 7 bases from V and 3 bases from J; junction bases left unmatched: 1. Per the germline V gene, CDR1 is MNHNY and CDR2 is SVGAGI (reference sequence).

The J gene is TRBJ2-7, the V gene TRBV19, with D perhaps TRBD1 (6 bases). This CDR3 has 14 residues. Trimming cost V 10 bases and J 3 bases, with 19 bases left between them. Germline CDR1 is LNHDA and CDR2 is SQIVND (reference sequence). CDR3 region: CATSSQLTGYEQYF. For the CDR3, the DNA is TGTGCCACCAGTTCCCAACTGACAGGCTACGAGCAGTACTTC.

This clone came up once. V and J are TRBV6-4 and TRBJ1-2; D remains ambiguous. CDR1 MRHNA and CDR2 SNTAGT come from the germline V gene. The CDR3 is 15 residues long. Trimming removed 4 bases from V and 4 bases from J, with 16 bases in between. The CDR3 spells CASSVSQESVYGYTF. The CDR3 DNA reads TGTGCCAGCAGTGTTTCTCAAGAGAGCGTCTATGGCTACACCTTC.

The gene calls are TRBV5-1 and TRBJ1-1, with D possibly matching TRBD1 (6 bases). V lost 4 bases and J 4 bases, leaving 11 bases between the germline ends. CDR3 length: 13 amino acids. Germline CDR1 and CDR2: SGHRS and YFSETQ. The CDR3 spells CASSEGVRTEAFF. CDR3 DNA sequence: TGCGCCAGCAGCGAGGGGGTTCGCACTGAAGCTTTCTTT. The complete variable domain, with remaining parts taken from reference TRBV5-1 and TRBJ1-1, reads KAGVTQTPRYLIKTRGQQVTLSCSPISGHRSVSWYQQTPGQGLQFLFEYFSETQRNKGNFPGRFSGRQFSNSRSEMNVSTLELGDSALYLCASSEGVRTEAFFGQGTRLTVV.

The V call is TRBV5-8, the J call TRBJ1-6; TRBD1 is a possible D gene (5 bases). V dropped 1 base and J dropped 7 bases, with 15 bases sitting between them. CDR1 and CDR2 (germline): SGHTS, YDEGEE. The CDR3 loop spans 16 amino acids. The CDR3: CASSLRGPGGNSPLHF. CDR3 DNA sequence: TGTGCCAGCAGCTTGAGAGGACCCGGGGGGAATTCACCCCTCCACTTT. Looking up the rest from reference TRBV5-8 and TRBJ1-6 gives the full variable domain: EAGVTQSPTHLIKTRGQQATLRCSPISGHTSVYWYQQALGLGLQFLLWYDEGEERNRGNFPPRFSGRQFPNYSSELNVNALELEDSALYLCASSLRGPGGNSPLHFGNGTRLTVT.

J is TRBJ1-2 and V is TRBV6-1; 10 positions match TRBD1. V trimming: 1 base; J trimming: 5 bases; junction bases outside the gene matches: 10. Germline-derived CDR1 and CDR2 are MNHNS and SASEGT. CDR3 length: 17 amino acids. The CDR3 DNA reads TGTGCCAGCAGTGAAGGGTCAGTGGGACAGGGGCCTTATGGCTACACCTTC. Encoded protein: CASSEGSVGQGPYGYTF.

The chain links TRBV5-1 to TRBJ2-7; TRBD1 might be the D (6 bases). The CDR3 runs 15 residues. Germline loops: CDR1 SGHRS, CDR2 YFSETQ. V dropped 0 bases and J dropped 2 bases, with 12 bases sitting between them. The CDR3 sequence: CASSLGQGTPYEQYF. The CDR3 region has the DNA TGCGCCAGCAGCTTGGGGCAGGGGACCCCCTACGAGCAGTACTTC.

The V and J genes are TRBV5-8 and TRBJ2-1, with TRBD2 identical over 8 bases. CDR1 and CDR2 from the germline V gene are SGHTS and YDEGEE. This CDR3 region has 16 residues. The V and J ends lost 4 bases and 3 bases, in that order; junction bases with no gene match: 9. The CDR3 region has the DNA TGTGCCAGCAGCGGGGCGCGGGGGGCTGGCTACAATGAGCAGTTCTTC. As protein: CASSGARGAGYNEQFF.

The chain carries TRBV4-1 and TRBJ1-2; D gene ambiguous. The CDR3 sequence is 15 residues long. The V end lost 0 bases, the J end lost 4 bases, and 12 bases lay between the germline ends. The V gene's germline CDR1 is MGHRA and CDR2 YSYEKL. CDR3 coding DNA: TGCGCCAGCAGCCAAGAACAGAAGCGGATCTATGGCTACACCTTC. Translated: CASSQEQKRIYGYTF.

The chain carries TRBV18 and TRBJ1-1; 7 bases fit TRBD1. Trimming took 2 bases from V and 4 from J; bases not matched to a gene: 10. The germline gives CDR1 KGHSH, CDR2 LQKENI. This CDR3 region has 16 residues. DNA for the CDR3: TGTGCCAGCTCACCAAAGGGGGCGGATGGAATCACTGAAGCTTTCTTT. This encodes CASSPKGADGITEAFF.

V usage is TRBV11-2 and J usage is TRBJ2-2, with 10 bases that match TRBD2. V lost 6 bases, J lost 6 bases, and 10 bases stayed unmatched. Germline loops: CDR1 SGHAT, CDR2 FQNNGV. This CDR3 is built from 16 residues. CDR3 residues: CASRYKREGGSGELFF. The CDR3 nucleotides are TGTGCCAGCAGATATAAGCGGGAGGGGGGTTCCGGGGAGCTGTTTTTT.

This chain connects TRBV5-5 to TRBJ2-5, with 7 positions matching TRBD1. This CDR3 spans 14 amino acids. The V segment lost 4 bases and the J segment 1 base; nucleotides outside the gene matches: 4. Germline V gene data show CDR1 as SGHKS and CDR2 as YYEKEE (reference sequence). The CDR3 DNA sequence: TGTGCCAGCAGCGTGGGACAGCCCCAAGAGACCCAGTACTTC. Translated, it gives CASSVGQPQETQYF. Drawing the rest from reference TRBV5-5 and TRBJ2-5, the complete variable domain is DAGVTQSPTHLIKTRGQQVTLRCSPISGHKSVSWYQQVLGQGPQFIFQYYEKEERGRGNFPDRFSARQFPNYSSELNVNALLLGDSALYLCASSVGQPQETQYFGPGTRLLVL.

The V call is TRBV28, the J call TRBJ2-5, with D perhaps TRBD1 (6 bases). The V end was cut by 5 bases, the J end by 4 bases, with 17 bases between. The CDR3 totals 15 residues. Germline CDR1 MDHEN, CDR2 SYDVKM. The CDR3 is CASSTLTGGVETQYF. CDR3 DNA: TGTGCCAGCAGTACCTTGACAGGTGGGGTAGAGACCCAGTACTTC.

The V gene is TRBV7-2, the J gene TRBJ2-5; D not resolved. Trimming took off 2 bases at V and 2 bases at J, with 12 bases between the two ends. This CDR3 is built from 15 residues. CDR1 SGHTA and CDR2 FQGNSA come from the germline V gene. Here the CDR3 DNA reads TGTGCCAGCAGCTTATCCTCGCGGTCGCAAGAGACCCAGTACTTC. Residues: CASSLSSRSQETQYF.

This chain joins TRBV2 and TRBJ2-7; D possibly corresponds to TRBD1 (6 bases). This CDR3 has 14 residues. Trimming stripped 6 bases from V and 4 bases from J, with 16 bases between. Germline-derived CDR1 and CDR2 are SNHLY and FYNNEI. In nucleotides, the CDR3 is TGTGCCAGCAGGATTGGGGACATCTCTTACGAGCAGTACTTC. Its translation: CASRIGDISYEQYF.

The CDR3 region has the DNA TGTGCCAGCACTTTACAGGGTTCAACTGAAGCTTTCTTT. Amino acid sequence: CASTLQGSTEAFF. The genes are TRBV6-1 and TRBJ1-1, with a possible D match to TRBD1 (6 bases). CDR1 and CDR2 (germline): MNHNS, SASEGT. The CDR3 length is 13 residues. V lost 7 bases to trimming and J lost 5 bases, with 14 bases between them.

The CDR3 nucleotides read TGCGCCAGCAGCTTGGTCTCTCCGTCGAACACCGGGGAGCTGTTTTTT. Amino acid sequence: CASSLVSPSNTGELFF. This rearrangement joins TRBV5-1 to TRBJ2-2, with unresolved D. From germline, CDR1 is SGHRS and CDR2 YFSETQ. The CDR3 runs to 16 residues. The V end lost 0 bases, the J end lost 0 bases, and 9 bases lay between the germline ends.

The V and J genes are TRBV6-1 and TRBJ2-1; 8 bases fit TRBD1. The germline V gene encodes CDR1 MNHNS and CDR2 SASEGT. The CDR3 is 14 amino acids. V was clipped by 7 bases and J by 4 bases; unmatched bases: 6. The CDR3 DNA reads TGTGCCAGCACTCAGGGGGCGAAATACAATGAGCAGTTCTTC. Protein sequence: CASTQGAKYNEQFF.

The gene calls are TRBV6-5 and TRBJ1-4; 9 bases agree with TRBD1. Germline CDR1 is MNHEY and CDR2 is SVGAGI. This CDR3 has 14 residues. V dropped 6 bases and J dropped 8; count of bases not matched to a gene: 7. The CDR3 loop is CASRFGQGFEKLFF. The CDR3 DNA sequence: TGTGCCAGCAGATTTGGACAGGGGTTCGAAAAACTGTTTTTT.

The J gene is TRBJ2-2, the V gene TRBV7-2, with a possible D match to TRBD1 (5 bases). Trimming removed 5 bases at V and 0 bases at J, with 19 bases between. Looked up from germline, CDR1 is SGHTA and CDR2 is FQGNSA. The CDR3 has 18 amino acids. In DNA form, the CDR3 reads TGTGCCAGCAGCCTCAGACAGCTGAATTTCGCGAACACCGGGGAGCTGTTTTTT. As protein: CASSLRQLNFANTGELFF.

The chain is built from TRBV5-6 and TRBJ2-3, with 7 nucleotides matching TRBD2. This CDR3 is 17 amino acids long. Per the germline V gene, CDR1 is SGHDT and CDR2 is YYEEEE. The V and J ends lost 1 base and 1 base, in that order; junction bases with no gene match: 9. The CDR3 DNA sequence: TGTGCCAGCAGCTTGCTGGACGGGAGCGGGGGCACAGATACGCAGTATTTT. Translation: CASSLLDGSGGTDTQYF.

The rearrangement uses TRBV7-2 and TRBJ2-5, with a possible D match to TRBD2 (6 bases). The CDR3 sequence is 15 residues long. The V and J ends lost 3 bases and 1 base respectively, with 12 bases between them. CDR1 and CDR2 from the germline V gene are SGHTA and FQGNSA. CDR3 loop: CASSFSSGGQETQYF. CDR3 nucleotides: TGTGCCAGCAGCTTCTCCTCCGGGGGCCAAGAGACCCAGTACTTC.

The rearrangement joins TRBV25-1 to TRBJ2-1; TRBD1 agrees at 7 bases. V was clipped by 1 base and J by 2 bases; unmatched bases: 5. CDR3 length: 16 amino acids. Germline V lookup: CDR1 MGHDK, CDR2 SYGVNS. The DNA of the CDR3 is TGTGCCAGCAGTGAATTCCGGGACAGACCCTACAATGAGCAGTTCTTC. This gives the protein CASSEFRDRPYNEQFF.